This entry is about one T cell receptor (beta chain). Its cognate antigen is unknown. These data come from a study of type 1 regulatory T cells. In the study overall: An in vitro protocol generated T-allo10, a Tr1-enriched, alloantigen-specific CD4 T cell product. Study-wide results and caveats: Tr1 cells had a more restricted TCR repertoire than non-Tr1 cells.

Using its own MiXCR run on the reads, TCRdb lists one record per CDR3 protein. This table has tens of thousands of distinct CDR3 sequences, 62% appearing once. This TCR came from a human donor in good health. The source material was cultured non-Tr1 T cells, either the whole culture or a sorted T cell fraction (not recorded which).

The CDR3 coding sequence is TGCACCAGCAGCCAAGTAGTCCGGGAACGAGAGACCCAGTACTTC. This encodes CTSSQVVRERETQYF. The chain uses TRBV1 and TRBJ2-5; the DNA was not used to check the table's D call, TRBD1. TRBV1 is a documented pseudogene. This CDR3 region has 15 residues.